This T cell receptor (beta chain) was observed in a study of blood T cells in healthy people across ages. Across the study: Capture via template switching afforded approximately one barcoded beta molecule per two T cells. Study-wide results and limits: Changes in expanded clonotypes were possibly confounded, as the CMV status of donors was unknown.

Primed by a sample-barcoded 5' primer and a J-beta primer mix, a second PCR proceeded for roughly 7 to 12 cycles. TCRdb itself ran the 5' RACE reads through MiXCR, one entry per CDR3 protein. The profile covers 800,000 to 900,000 distinct CDR3 sequences, with approximately 67% appearing a single time and approximately 30% taken by the ten largest. Remarks on this clonotype: Its antigen is as yet unknown.

The V gene end was trimmed by 3 bases and the J gene end by 8 bases; junction bases not matched to a gene: 13. This CDR3 is built from 16 residues. Germline V gene sequence: CDR1 ENHRY, CDR2 SYGVKD. The genes are TRBV10-3 and TRBJ2-1; TRBD1 matches at 7 bases. This TCR was recovered from a man aged 25-45 years in good health. The sequenced sample was blood. For the CDR3, the DNA is TGTGCCATCAGTGAACTCGGACAGGTTCAGCCCCATGAGCAGTTCTTC. Its protein is CAISELGQVQPHEQFF.